Reported below is one T cell receptor beta chain. CDR3 size: 13 residues. The V end was cut by 5 bases, the J end by 8 bases, with 15 bases between. CDR1 is MNHEY and CDR2 is SVGAGI in the germline V gene. Only cases whose brain tissue showed the highest T cell transcript signatures were sequenced. Before surgery, patients took at least one anti-epileptic drug. This sample was included in a study of brain T cells in children with intractable seizures. Profiling relied on immunoSEQ multiplex PCR, and the TCRdb table lists in-frame clones only, not all of them. Of 35,000 to 50,000 clones listed, around nine tenths are singletons.

Sequences were derived from peripheral blood, sampled at surgery. The TCR originated in a girl aged 2 to 10 with tuberous sclerosis and intractable seizures. The chain uses TRBV6-5 and TRBJ1-2; D not resolved. The CDR3 loop is CASSPQQKMGYTF. DNA for the CDR3: TGTGCCAGCAGTCCTCAACAGAAGATGGGCTACACCTTC.